The source of this TCR beta chain is a study of T cells in Graves' hyperthyroidism and ophthalmopathy (dated by TCRdb to about 2019). Study-level background: Peripheral blood samples were taken at initial diagnosis, before any treatment was given. To identify TCR V-J signatures that set the groups apart, the researchers used a discovery cohort of about a hundred patients, made up of about 44 with Graves' ophthalmopathy and some 56 with stable Graves' hyperthyroidism. Prospective prediction of ophthalmopathy was tested in an independent validation cohort consisting of 18 hyperthyroidism patients and over 15 patients who later progressed to ophthalmopathy. The 90 to 100 discovery patients were randomly divided into training and test sets at a 7:3 ratio. The study also compared thyroid tissue and blood T-cell repertoires from about six Graves' hyperthyroidism patients. Following sampling, methimazole starting at 30 mg daily was given to hyperthyroidism patients, and high-dose intravenous methylprednisolone was given to ophthalmopathy patients. The paper describes TCR Vbeta CDR3 sequencing of some 130 peripheral blood samples, made up of roughly 40 ophthalmopathy patients, roughly 80 hyperthyroidism patients and roughly 17 progressor patients.

A patient counted as having stable Graves' hyperthyroidism if no progression to ophthalmopathy occurred over 18 months of follow-up. Hyperthyroidism patients were aged 18 to 65 years and newly diagnosed, with disease duration of less than 2 months. Exclusion was applied to patients with uncontrolled infections, other autoimmune diseases, pregnancy or lactation. Clinical symptoms, serum thyroxine and TRAb, thyroid ultrasound, and orbital computed tomography formed the basis for the diagnoses. PBMCs were isolated from roughly 10 ml of fresh peripheral blood by Ficoll-Paque density gradient centrifugation. Total RNA was extracted using Trizol reagent, and RNA quality was assessed on an Agilent 2100 Bioanalyzer. Points the paper makes about the study in general: During validation, the model predicted progression to ophthalmopathy a median of about 6.3 months ahead of onset, with almost 71% sensitivity and 72% to 80% specificity. A model built on a 13 V-J signature distinguished ophthalmopathy from stable hyperthyroidism, reaching roughly 88% sensitivity and about 81% specificity in cross-validation and 80%/75% in testing. No statistical method was used to set the sample size in advance, and investigators knew the group allocation. Most expanded thyroid clonotypes (frequency above 0.001) were also detected in blood, a finding suggesting that blood repertoires may reflect thyroid immune responses.

CDR1 and CDR2 (LNHNV, YYDKDF) derive from the germline V gene (reference sequence). The cysteine opens and the phenylalanine closes a CDR3 of 15 amino acids. Only the CDR3 DNA is retained, 45 bases long and in frame from the first base. V and J are truncated by 1 base and 4 bases respectively, leaving an intervening sequence of 13 bases. This clonotype was observed many times. It has no known antigen specificity. The record has no base qualities; no much larger clone is one base away. The TCR beta CDR3 regions were amplified from the RNA transcripts. For the first round of RT-PCR on the TCR CDR3, the HTBI primer set was used together with the Qiagen OneStep RT-PCR kit. Libraries were constructed in a second round of multiplex PCR, after which size selection and purification were carried out. Libraries were sequenced paired-end with 100 bp reads on an Illumina HiSeq2000. Concerning the study's data processing: SOAPnuke was used to process the raw data, throwing out any read that contained adapters or uncalled bases, had a mean Phred below 15, or lacked an exact constant-primer or identifier match. COPE v1.2.5 was used to merge high-quality paired reads, and clonotypes were defined as unique nucleotide sequences. MiTCR v1.1 was used to align the clonotypes against IMGT TRBV, TRBD and TRBJ reference segments. Analysis was restricted to V-J combinations with a frequency above 0.0001, which covered roughly 99% of repertoires. A TCS score was defined as the ratio between F50 (clonal expansion) and ExV (chaos), using BLOSUM62-based TCRdist between CDR3 peptides within each V-J. Welch's t-statistics and random forest reduced roughly 530 V-J features to some 14, which were used in a naive Bayes classifier (R e1071). The similarity between thyroid and blood repertoires was quantified using the Morisita-Horn index. In TCRdb, the public reads were trimmed at Q25 with fastp and aligned with MiXCR, with productive beta chains retained. Rows with one shared CDR3 protein collapse into an entry with the most common genes and DNA. These V and J calls are TCRdb output, not the study's own analysis. This sample holds hundreds of thousands of distinct CDR3 sequences; 35% were observed only once. The ten largest clones take up approximately 31% of the sample.

The TCR comes from a woman in her thirties or forties with Graves' hyperthyroidism. This receptor chain uses TRBV15 and TRBJ1-2; a weak D assignment points to TRBD1 (6 bases agree). The sample comprised blood. The CDR3: CATSRVSDSRYGYTF. The nucleotide sequence is TGTGCCACCAGCAGAGTATCGGACAGCCGCTATGGCTACACCTTC.